This T cell receptor (beta chain) originates from a study of OX40 agonist ivuxolimab in advanced cancers. If patients had autoimmune disease history or systemic immunosuppression, they were excluded. Measured with immunoSEQ multiplex PCR; TCRdb has only the in-frame clones, and not every one. The data show around 40,000 clones, 75% to 90% seen once. Sample: CD4+ or CD8+ T cells sorted from blood, taken in a trial of the OX40 agonist ivuxolimab. The TCR comes from an adult with an advanced solid tumor such as melanoma, head and neck, liver or kidney cancer.

Here the CDR3 DNA reads TGTGCCAGCAGCGGGACTGGACAGGGGGTTAGCAATCAGCCCCAGCATTTT. Translated, it gives CASSGTGQGVSNQPQHF. The V call is TRBV28, the J call TRBJ1-5; 10 positions agree with TRBD1. V gave up 6 bases and J gave up 0 bases; unmatched junction bases: 8. The CDR3 runs 17 residues. The germline CDR1 and CDR2 sequences are MDHEN and SYDVKM.